The clone carrying this T cell receptor beta chain was counted a few times. The target antigen is unknown. The data originate from a study of vaccination effects on CD4 cells after COVID-19. The table came from immunoSEQ multiplex PCR; TCRdb's copy has only in-frame clones and leaves some out. Among 29,000 or so clones, roughly 74% were seen once, and the ten largest hold roughly 15%. Germline V gene data show CDR1 as SGHVS and CDR2 as FNYEAQ. This CDR3 contains 13 residues. Trimming removed 0 bases from V and 5 bases from J; junction bases left unmatched: 0. Before any sequencing was done, the ViraFEST assay used viral peptide pools to expand antigen-specific CD4+ T cells. Following culture for roughly 10 days, CD4+ T cells were isolated. Two doses of either BNT162b2 or mRNA-1273 were given to each participant. IL-2 at 10 IU/ml and peptides at 8 to 10 ug/ml were added to cultured PBMC, around 1.9 million per well. IL-2 medium was substituted for half the medium on days 3 and 7.

V and J are TRBV7-6 and TRBJ1-1, with TRBD1 identical over 7 bases. This specimen was CD4+ T cells from PBMCs cultured with HCoV-OC43 spike peptides, taken after COVID-19 vaccination. The sample's subset: HCoV-OC43 spike overlapping peptide pool stimulation. The clonotype comes from a human donor who received a COVID-19 vaccine. The CDR3 bases are TGTGCCAGCAGCTTAGCGGGACAGACTGAAGCTTTCTTT. This encodes CASSLAGQTEAFF.